Given below is one T cell receptor beta chain in context. MiXCR was run by TCRdb on the PCR reads, yielding one entry per CDR3 protein. The data contain some 22,000 distinct CDR3 sequences, around 39% of them seen just once; the ten biggest clones take up 9.5% to 13%. These data are taken from a study of tumor-infiltrating lymphocytes in oesophageal squamous cell carcinoma. Germline V CDR1 and CDR2: ENHRY, SYGVKD. V gave up 8 bases and J gave up 7 bases, with 27 bases separating them. The CDR3 totals 17 residues. This TCR came from a male donor with esophageal squamous cell carcinoma. The J gene is TRBJ2-1, the V gene TRBV10-3, with D perhaps matching TRBD1 (10 bases). The specimen was esophageal tumor tissue. CDR3 nucleotide sequence: TGTGCCATCCAGGGACAGGGGATGGGCGGGAGGGAAAATGAGCAGTTCTTC. Translated: CAIQGQGMGGRENEQFF.